This T cell receptor (beta chain) was retrieved from a study of OX40 agonist ivuxolimab in advanced cancers. In the study overall: Hepatocellular carcinoma, melanoma, renal cell or head and neck cancer was diagnosed in the dose-escalation patients.

Here immunoSEQ multiplex PCR was the method, and the copy in TCRdb shows in-frame clones only, minus some. The data contain about 48,000 clones, 80% to 95% of them singletons. CDR3 length: 14 amino acids. Germline V gene sequence: CDR1 SGHVS, CDR2 FNYEAQ. Study outcomes and limitations: In general, CD8+ T cells held more expanded clones than CD4+ did, on average. Nonresponders, in some cases, also had low normalized T-cell clonal expansion.

A word on this clone: The antigen is undetermined. One end of the junction does not line up with germline, which may come from a read error.

The chain joins TRBV7-6 to TRBJ2-1; D not certain. Sequences were derived from CD4+ or CD8+ T cells sorted from blood, sampled in a trial of the OX40 agonist ivuxolimab. The TCR comes from an adult with an advanced solid tumor such as melanoma, head and neck, liver or kidney cancer. Here the CDR3 reads CVSSLGSSYNEQFF. The CDR3 nucleotides read TGTGTCAGCAGCCTGGGTAGCTCCTACAATGAGCAGTTCTTC.